The T cell receptor (beta chain) described here comes from a study of T cells in Graves' hyperthyroidism and ophthalmopathy. Background on the study: Specimen type is peripheral blood, collected at initial diagnosis prior to any treatment.

General study results and limits: The model forecast ophthalmopathy, anticipating it by a median around 6.9 months before onset.

TCR beta CDR3 sequences were amplified from RNA transcripts. A first-round RT-PCR of the TCR CDR3 used the HTBI primer set. TCRdb itself ran the multiplex PCR reads through MiXCR, one entry per CDR3 protein. The sample consists of around 620,000 distinct CDR3 sequences, 15% to 20% of them appearing once. V lost 0 bases and J 3 bases, leaving 7 bases between the germline ends. The CDR3 is made up of 14 amino acids. Germline values: CDR1 KGHSH, CDR2 LQKENI. The table lists this clonotype with many counts. Its cognate antigen is unknown. Absent ophthalmopathy progression within 18 months defined stable Graves' hyperthyroidism. Fresh peripheral blood, 10 ml, was the source of the PBMCs.

This clonotype was sampled from a woman aged 25 to 39 with Graves' hyperthyroidism. The chain is built from TRBV18 and TRBJ2-3; D is unclear. The specimen was blood. The CDR3 region is CASSPPVRTDTQYF. CDR3 sequence (DNA): TGTGCCAGCTCACCACCGGTGAGGACAGATACGCAGTATTTT. Drawing the rest from reference TRBV18 and TRBJ2-3, the complete variable domain is NAGVMQNPRHLVRRRGQEARLRCSPMKGHSHVYWYRQLPEEGLKFMVYLQKENIIDESGMPKERFSAEFPKEGPSILRIQQVVRGDSAAYFCASSPPVRTDTQYFGPGTRLTVL.